This is a list of T cell receptor beta chains from one sample in a study of blood T cell repertoires in COVID-19. TCRdb keeps only in-frame clones here, not all; method: immunoSEQ multiplex PCR. The repertoire holds about 140,000 clones, with about 80% as singletons. Source material: peripheral blood. The receptors stem from a man between 50 and 59 years old with acute or convalescent COVID-19. The CDR3 runs from the conserved cysteine through the conserved F or W. D genes are given only for firm matches. Not all rows give a size; the values are once, few, many and, for expanded clones, a class.

v_call	clone_size	j_call	d_call	cdr3_aa	cdr3_nt
TRBV19	NA	TRBJ1-1	NA	CASSILPNTEAFF	TGTGCCAGTAGTATCCTCCCGAACACTGAAGCTTTCTTT
TRBV25-1	NA	TRBJ1-1	NA	CASRGIGENTEAFF	TGTGCCAGCAGAGGGATAGGGGAGAACACTGAAGCTTTCTTT
TRBV5-4	NA	TRBJ1-2	NA	CASSFPTANYGYTF	TGTGCCAGCAGCTTCCCGACAGCTAACTATGGCTACACCTTC
TRBV3-1/TRBV3-2	NA	TRBJ2-1	TRBD2	CASSQGIRGGSKLKEQFF	TGTGCCAGCAGCCAAGGTATCCGGGGGGGCTCGAAATTAAAAGAGCAGTTCTTC
TRBV7-2	NA	TRBJ2-1	NA	CASSPLVAGYEQFF	TGTGCCAGCAGCCCATTGGTGGCAGGCTATGAGCAGTTCTTC
TRBV5-1	NA	TRBJ1-2	TRBD1	CASSSIGTGEYGYTF	TGCGCCAGCAGCTCCATCGGGACAGGGGAGTATGGCTACACCTTC
TRBV7-6	NA	TRBJ2-1	NA	CASSLDPGSYNEQFF	TGTGCCAGCAGCTTAGACCCCGGGTCCTACAATGAGCAGTTCTTC
TRBV27	once	TRBJ1-1	TRBD1	CASSFTGETEAFF	TGTGCCAGCAGTTTTACAGGGGAGACTGAAGCTTTCTTT
TRBV5-1	NA	TRBJ2-1	TRBD2	CASSRDGTSGVDEQFF	TGCGCCAGCAGCCGCGACGGGACTAGCGGGGTGGATGAGCAGTTCTTC
TRBV5-4	NA	TRBJ2-1	NA	CASSYLTNEQFF	TGTGCCAGCAGCTACTTAACCAATGAGCAGTTCTTC
TRBV3-1/TRBV3-2	NA	TRBJ1-1	NA	CASSQTQGYTEAFF	TGTGCCAGCAGCCAAACGCAGGGGTACACTGAAGCTTTCTTT
TRBV5-1	NA	TRBJ1-2	NA	CASSPIDSLYGYTF	TGCGCCAGCAGCCCCATTGACAGCCTCTATGGCTACACCTTC
TRBV3-1/TRBV3-2	NA	TRBJ1-2	TRBD1	CASSRQGADGYTF	TGTGCCAGCAGCCGACAGGGGGCGGATGGCTACACCTTC
TRBV10-2	NA	TRBJ2-1	NA	CASRFGASNEQFF	TGCGCCAGCAGATTTGGGGCGTCCAATGAGCAGTTCTTC
TRBV7-9	few	TRBJ1-6	NA	CASSAGRANSPLHF	TGTGCCAGCAGCGCCGGGAGGGCTAATTCACCCCTCCACTTT
TRBV12-3/TRBV12-4	once	TRBJ2-1	NA	CASLRAYEQFF	TGTGCCAGCCTGCGGGCCTATGAGCAGTTCTTC
TRBV5-1	NA	TRBJ2-1	NA	CASSLAVGQGGSYNEQFF	TGCGCCAGCAGCTTGGCCGTTGGGCAGGGGGGATCCTACAATGAGCAGTTCTTC
TRBV21-1	few	TRBJ2-1	NA	CASSKAVVERGFLGSYNEQFF	TGTGCCAGCAGCAAAGCGGTCGTGGAGCGGGGGTTTCTGGGCTCCTACAATGAGCAGTTCTTC
TRBV27	few	TRBJ2-7	NA	CASSSPLSLYEQYF	TGTGCCAGCAGTTCGCCCCTTTCACTCTACGAGCAGTACTTC
TRBV7-6	few	TRBJ2-1	TRBD2	CASSPSAGGNNEQFF	TGTGCCAGCAGCCCCTCAGCGGGGGGGAACAATGAGCAGTTCTTC
TRBV5-1	NA	TRBJ2-2	TRBD1	CASSSRTGITGELFF	TGCGCCAGCAGCTCTCGGACAGGAATCACCGGGGAGCTGTTTTTT
TRBV11-2	many	TRBJ2-1	TRBD2	CASSLGRKLAGGSYNEQFF	TGTGCCAGCAGCTTAGGACGAAAACTAGCGGGGGGATCCTACAATGAGCAGTTCTTC
TRBV10-3	NA	TRBJ2-1	NA	CAISPGHSLGAEQFF	TGTGCCATCAGTCCTGGGCACTCACTGGGTGCGGAGCAGTTCTTC
TRBV11-2	NA	TRBJ2-2	NA	CASSLVRYTGELFF	TGTGCCAGCAGCTTAGTGAGATACACCGGGGAGCTGTTTTTT
TRBV25-1	NA	TRBJ1-5	TRBD1	CASRGQGLNQPQHF	TGTGCCAGCAGGGGACAGGGTTTGAATCAGCCCCAGCATTTT
TRBV3-1/TRBV3-2	few	TRBJ2-1	TRBD2	CASSQEGLAGGSSNEQFF	TGTGCCAGCAGCCAAGAGGGTCTAGCGGGGGGTAGTTCAAATGAGCAGTTCTTC
TRBV11-3	NA	TRBJ2-7	TRBD1	CASSLGDRTYEQYF	TGTGCCAGCAGCTTAGGGGACAGGACCTACGAGCAGTACTTC
TRBV29-1	NA	TRBJ2-3	NA	CSVRANTDTQYF	TGCAGCGTTCGCGCCAATACAGATACGCAGTATTTT
TRBV19	NA	TRBJ1-6	TRBD1	CASGGYDNSPLHF	TGTGCCTCAGGGGGGTACGATAATTCACCCCTCCACTTT
TRBV5-4	NA	TRBJ2-5	TRBD1	CASSPGTGGRETQYF	TGTGCCAGCAGCCCCGGGACAGGGGGGAGAGAGACCCAGTACTTC
TRBV6-5	NA	TRBJ1-5	NA	CASTKTRGSAQHF	TGTGCCAGCACCAAGACGCGGGGATCAGCCCAGCATTTT
TRBV6-1	NA	TRBJ1-6	NA	CASSEVPGLSNSPLHF	TGTGCCAGCAGTGAGGTGCCGGGGTTGAGTAATTCACCCCTCCACTTT
TRBV11-1	NA	TRBJ1-1	NA	CASHPATGRRTEAFF	TGTGCCAGCCACCCCGCGACCGGGAGGAGGACTGAAGCTTTCTTT
TRBV9	NA	TRBJ1-2	NA	CASSTGTNYGYTF	TGTGCCAGCAGCACAGGCACTAACTATGGCTACACCTTC
TRBV15	NA	TRBJ1-5	NA	CATSRDRGKPQHF	TGTGCCACCAGCAGAGATAGGGGGAAGCCCCAGCATTTT
TRBV9	NA	TRBJ2-1	NA	CASSVTGSSYNEQFF	TGTGCCAGCAGCGTAACAGGGAGCTCCTACAATGAGCAGTTCTTC
TRBV6-5	few	TRBJ1-2	TRBD1	CASSYTGEGYTF	TGTGCCAGCAGTTATACAGGGGAAGGCTACACCTTC
TRBV14	NA	TRBJ2-7	TRBD1	CASSHRQGSNEQYF	TGTGCCAGCAGCCATCGACAGGGGAGCAACGAGCAGTACTTC
TRBV11-2	NA	TRBJ2-3	NA	CASSLRAGDTQYF	TGTGCCAGCAGCCTTAGGGCGGGGGATACGCAGTATTTT